This record concerns one T cell receptor beta chain sequence. This record belongs to a study of blood T cell repertoires in COVID-19. Overall study context: Whether acute or convalescent, the COVID-19 samples came from the United States, Italy and Spain. PBMCs, B-cell-depleted T cells, or T cells were the source of the cDNA or gDNA that made up the material.

Participants were aged about 18 to 100 years from approximately 23 US areas. Clinical histories supplied by participants themselves formed the basis of cohort assignment. CDR1 is SGHTA and CDR2 is FQGNSA in the germline V gene. V shed 4 bases and J shed 6 bases, with 9 bases lying between them. CDR3 length: 13 amino acids. Method: immunoSEQ multiplex PCR; TCRdb's copy keeps in-frame clones and lacks some. Among roughly 250,000 clones, around 90% were seen once, and the ten largest hold 3.1%. The TCR was taken from a woman aged 40 to 50 who had been exposed to COVID-19. Sample: PBMCs or T cells enriched from blood (not recorded which). The chain has TRBV7-2 and TRBJ2-2; D ambiguous. CDR3 loop: CASSSSPAGELFF. CDR3 DNA sequence: TGTGCCAGCAGCTCCTCCCCCGCCGGGGAGCTGTTTTTT.